Listed here are 21 T cell receptor beta chains from one sample, sequenced in a study of cytomegalovirus exposure and HLA in healthy donors. 13 Jbeta primers and 60 Vbeta primers were used for the PCR. Profiling relied on immunoSEQ multiplex PCR, and the TCRdb table lists in-frame clones only, not all of them. The sample consists of some 63,000 clones, 75% to 85% of them appearing once. The source material was PBMCs. These receptor sequences come from a human donor in good health.

This chain connects TRBV6-6 to TRBJ2-2; the match to TRBD1 covers 9 bases. The length of the CDR3 is 16 residues. Germline loops: CDR1 MNHNY, CDR2 SVGAGI (reference sequence). V lost 6 bases to trimming and J lost 6 bases; unmatched junction nucleotides: 11. In DNA form, the CDR3 reads TGTGCCAGCAGCCGGAACAGGGGGCGCTTAGCCGGGGAGCTGTTTTTT. This codes for CASSRNRGRLAGELFF.

This chain links TRBV18 with TRBJ2-1; weak D call: TRBD2 (6 bases). The CDR3 sequence is 15 residues long. Germline lookup yields CDR1 KGHSH and CDR2 LQKENI. Trimming cost V 1 base and J 9 bases, with 16 bases left between them. The CDR3 bases are TGTGCCAGCTCACCACTGAAGACAGCCGGGGGTGAGCAGTTCTTC. Translated: CASSPLKTAGGEQFF.

CDR3 nucleotides: TGTGCCACCGGGGACAGGGACTGGGCGGACACCGGGGAGCTGTTTTTT. It specifies CATGDRDWADTGELFF. V gene TRBV2 combines with J gene TRBJ2-2; 9 bases fit TRBD1. The germline V gene encodes CDR1 SNHLY and CDR2 FYNNEI. Losses at the gene ends were 10 bases for V and 3 bases for J; bases not matched to a gene: 12. This CDR3 region has 16 residues.

The chain employs TRBV4-3 and TRBJ2-1; 7 positions match TRBD2. V shed 1 base, J shed 0 bases, and the junction held 9 bases outside the gene matches. Germline V CDR1 and CDR2: LGHNA, YSLEER. The length of the CDR3 is 18 residues. The chain's CDR3 is CASSQAYLADSSYNEQFF. The CDR3 nucleotides are TGCGCCAGCAGCCAAGCTTATCTAGCGGATAGCTCCTACAATGAGCAGTTCTTC.

The gene calls are TRBV19 and TRBJ2-1; perhaps TRBD1 as D (6 bases). Germline V gives CDR1 LNHDA, CDR2 SQIVND (reference sequence). The CDR3 is made up of 19 amino acids. V was cut by 1 base and J by 0 bases, with 19 bases left in between. The CDR3 DNA reads TGTGCCAGTAGTATAGGTTTAAACCGACAGGTACGCTCCTACAATGAGCAGTTCTTC. This encodes CASSIGLNRQVRSYNEQFF.

The genes are TRBV11-2 and TRBJ2-6, with a tentative D call TRBD1 (6 bases). Trimming removed 7 bases at V and 3 bases at J, with 13 bases between. The CDR3 has 15 amino acids. Germline loops: CDR1 SGHAT, CDR2 FQNNGV. This CDR3 is CASNIQGGGANVLTF. DNA for the CDR3: TGTGCCAGCAACATACAGGGTGGTGGGGCCAACGTCCTGACTTTC.

The rearrangement links TRBV5-1 to TRBJ2-5; unclear D gene. The CDR3 loop spans 11 amino acids. V was pared by 5 bases and J by 2 bases, with 4 bases between. Germline lookup yields CDR1 SGHRS and CDR2 YFSETQ. The CDR3 DNA follows: TGCGCCAGCAGAATACAAGAGACCCAGTACTTC. It is translated as CASRIQETQYF.

The rearrangement joins TRBV27 to TRBJ2-7; 7 positions agree with TRBD2. Germline V gives CDR1 MNHEY, CDR2 SMNVEV (reference sequence). There are 14 residues in the CDR3. The V gene end was trimmed by 9 bases and the J gene end by 4 bases; junction bases not matched to a gene: 12. The DNA for the CDR3 is TGTGCCAGGACCCCTTCGGGGGGATTATACGAGCAGTACTTC. Translation gives CARTPSGGLYEQYF.

CDR3: CASTGAGGRNQPQHF. CDR3 in DNA: TGTGCCAGCACCGGGGCAGGGGGACGCAATCAGCCCCAGCATTTT. V and J are TRBV7-2 and TRBJ1-5; 7 bases are a match to TRBD1. Germline V gives CDR1 SGHTA, CDR2 FQGNSA. This CDR3 comprises 15 residues. V shed 7 bases, J shed 2 bases, and the junction held 8 bases outside the gene matches.

Written as DNA, the CDR3 is TGTGCCAGCAGTTTATCGGTCGGGAGGACCTACGAGCAGTACTTC. Its protein is CASSLSVGRTYEQYF. The V gene is TRBV27, the J gene TRBJ2-7, with 7 positions matching TRBD2. CDR1 is MNHEY, CDR2 SMNVEV, per germline (reference sequence). CDR3 length: 15 amino acids. V dropped 0 bases and J dropped 2; count of bases not matched to a gene: 4.

The chain joins TRBV27 to TRBJ1-2, with no clear D. Germline lookup yields CDR1 MNHEY and CDR2 SMNVEV (reference sequence). V lost 7 bases and J 11 bases, leaving 23 bases between the germline ends. The CDR3 runs to 14 residues. The CDR3 DNA follows: TGTGCCAGCAAATCTATCGGAGGAGCGGGGAAATACACCTTC. This encodes CASKSIGGAGKYTF.

The CDR3 DNA follows: TGTGCCAGCAGCCTAGACCCCAAGTCCGCCTACGAGCAGTACTTC. Protein sequence: CASSLDPKSAYEQYF. The chain is built from TRBV28 and TRBJ2-7; D is undetermined. Germline loops: CDR1 MDHEN, CDR2 SYDVKM. V was cut by 6 bases and J by 2 bases, with 17 bases left in between. The CDR3 extends over 15 amino acids.

The chain links TRBV25-1 to TRBJ1-6, with D tentatively TRBD1 (6 bases). The ends were cut back, 5 bases at V and 8 bases at J, with 13 bases in the middle. The CDR3 is made up of 14 amino acids. Per the germline V gene, CDR1 is MGHDK and CDR2 is SYGVNS. The CDR3 spells CASSTSDSHSPLHF. CDR3 coding DNA: TGTGCCAGCAGTACCTCGGACAGTCATTCACCCCTCCACTTT. The whole variable domain, remainder taken from reference TRBV25-1 and TRBJ1-6, is EADIYQTPRYLVIGTGKKITLECSQTMGHDKMYWYQQDPGMELHLIHYSYGVNSTEKGDLSSESTVSRIRTEHFPLTLESARPSHTSQYLCASSTSDSHSPLHFGNGTRLTVT.

The V call is TRBV7-2, the J call TRBJ2-3; a weak D match, TRBD2 (6 bases). V dropped 1 base and J dropped 8 bases, with 10 bases sitting between them. CDR3 length: 13 amino acids. Germline lookup yields CDR1 SGHTA and CDR2 FQGNSA. For the CDR3, the DNA is TGTGCCAGCAGCTTAGGCGGGGCCGGTACGCAGTATTTT. Residues: CASSLGGAGTQYF.

This clone was seen only once. The chain carries TRBV29-1 and TRBJ2-2, with D perhaps TRBD1 (6 bases). The CDR3 is made up of 15 amino acids. Trimming pared 4 bases from V and 2 bases from J, leaving 14 bases between. Germline V gene data show CDR1 as SQVTM and CDR2 as ANQGSEA. DNA of the CDR3: TGCAGCGTTGGTGCCCGGGGACAAAACACCGGGGAGCTGTTTTTT. It codes for CSVGARGQNTGELFF.

This clone was seen more than once but under ten times. This sequence joins TRBV10-3 and TRBJ2-2; maybe TRBD1 (6 bases). The CDR3 sequence is 14 residues long. The V gene lost 6 bases and the J gene lost 2 bases, with 10 bases spanning the gap. Germline CDR1 and CDR2: ENHRY and SYGVKD. CDR3 region: CAIRGHSNTGELFF. CDR3 in DNA: TGTGCCATCAGGGGACACTCAAACACCGGGGAGCTGTTTTTT.

The V and J genes are TRBV27 and TRBJ2-4; a possible D gene is TRBD2 (6 bases). The V and J ends lost 4 bases and 1 base respectively, with 23 bases between them. This CDR3 has 19 amino acids. Germline V gene sequence: CDR1 MNHEY, CDR2 SMNVEV (reference sequence). The CDR3 loop is CASSSLAESPSGAKNIQYF. CDR3 nucleotides: TGTGCCAGCAGTTCCTTAGCGGAGTCCCCATCTGGGGCCAAAAACATTCAGTACTTC.

The rearrangement uses TRBV7-2 and TRBJ1-2, with no clear D. Germline-derived CDR1 and CDR2 are SGHTA and FQGNSA. V lost 1 base and J 6 bases, leaving 12 bases between the germline ends. The CDR3 is 14 amino acids. The CDR3 region has the DNA TGTGCCAGCAGCTTAGTGGTGGCAGGCGATGGCTACACCTTC. Its protein is CASSLVVAGDGYTF.

The chain carries TRBV29-1 and TRBJ2-7, with D perhaps TRBD2 (6 bases). CDR3 length: 12 amino acids. V was shortened by 6 bases and J by 2 bases, with 11 bases between the two germline ends. Germline loops: CDR1 SQVTM, CDR2 ANQGSEA. CDR3 amino acids: CSVGLPPYEQYF. The CDR3 DNA sequence: TGCAGCGTAGGACTACCCCCCTACGAGCAGTACTTC.

There are a few counts of this clone. This chain connects TRBV6-1 to TRBJ2-2, with TRBD1 identical over 7 bases. From germline, CDR1 is MNHNS and CDR2 SASEGT. The CDR3 length is 14 residues. The CDR3 sequence: CAGQHRGDTGELFF. The CDR3 coding sequence is TGTGCGGGCCAACACAGGGGAGACACCGGGGAGCTGTTTTTT.

This clone was found a few times. This chain connects TRBV4-3 to TRBJ1-2; 11 bases match TRBD1. J lost 7 bases, V lost 4 bases, and 11 bases had no gene match. The CDR3 spans 16 residues. Germline loops: CDR1 LGHNA, CDR2 YSLEER. The CDR3 reads CASSLRTGGDIGGYTF. The CDR3 nucleotides read TGCGCCAGCAGCCTAAGGACAGGGGGCGATATAGGTGGCTACACCTTC.